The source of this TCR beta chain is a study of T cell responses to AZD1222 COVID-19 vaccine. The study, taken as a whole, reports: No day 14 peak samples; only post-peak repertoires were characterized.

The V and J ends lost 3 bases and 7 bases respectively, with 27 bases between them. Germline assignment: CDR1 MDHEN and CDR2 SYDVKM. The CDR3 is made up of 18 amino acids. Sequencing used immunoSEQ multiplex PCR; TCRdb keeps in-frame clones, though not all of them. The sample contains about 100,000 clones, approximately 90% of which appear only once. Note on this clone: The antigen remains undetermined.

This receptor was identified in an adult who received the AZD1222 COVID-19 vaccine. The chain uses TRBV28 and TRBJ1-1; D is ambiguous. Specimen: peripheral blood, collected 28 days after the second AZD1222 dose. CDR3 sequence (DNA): TGTGCCAGCAGTTTTAATCGTTGGCCCATGGAGGTTTCGGGTGAAGCTTTCTTT. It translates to CASSFNRWPMEVSGEAFF.